The present T cell receptor beta chain was sequenced within a study of T cells in Graves' hyperthyroidism and ophthalmopathy. The CDR3 sequence is 15 residues long. V gave up 0 bases and J gave up 1 base; unmatched junction bases: 5. Germline assignment: CDR1 DFQATT and CDR2 SNEGSKA (reference sequence). RNA transcripts served as the template for amplifying TCR beta CDR3 regions. The HTBI primer set was used in a first-round RT-PCR of the TCR CDR3. TCRdb reprocessed the multiplex PCR reads via MiXCR and lists one record per CDR3 protein. This repertoire shows about 590,000 distinct CDR3 sequences, 11% to 15% found once; its top ten account for approximately 6.4%. Findings and caveats of the study: Clonotypes that were expanded in thyroid above 0.001 mostly appeared in blood too.

Concerning this clonotype itself: Antigen specificity is unknown.

The receptor comes from a woman between 18 and 30 years old with Graves' ophthalmopathy. Sequencing was performed on blood. The chain employs TRBV20-1 and TRBJ1-1; 7 bases fit TRBD1. The CDR3: CSARDLQGGNTEAFF. In DNA, the CDR3 is TGCAGTGCTAGAGATCTTCAGGGGGGGAACACTGAAGCTTTCTTT.